This is a list of T cell receptor beta chains from one sample in a study of beta chain features in type 1 diabetes. Profiled with immunoSEQ multiplex PCR; TCRdb holds only in-frame clones, not every one. Altogether 150,000 to 190,000 clones are present, 11% being singletons, with the ten largest covering roughly 1.9%. Material for sequencing was central memory CD4+ T cells from blood. These receptors all come from a man younger than 30 in good health. The CDR3 runs from the conserved cysteine through the conserved F or W. D genes are given only for firm matches. Expanded clones are given a class, and other clones once, few, many or no size at all.

- - TRBV5-1 CASNLPSGETQYF
many TRBD2 TRBV5-4 CASSPRGSGTGTDTQYF
- - TRBV28 CASSPPTGFNEKLFF
- - TRBV7-9 CASSLTTDQPQHF
- TRBD2 TRBV4-3 CASSQSGGPGSTDTQYF
- TRBD2 TRBV5-1 CASSGGLAGGTQYF
- - TRBV7-2 CASSFIGVDTQYF
few TRBD1 TRBV19 CASSIQDRGFSGANVLTF
few - TRBV11-2 CASSLESRGSYEQFF
few TRBD1 TRBV5-1 CASTSDRGTDTQYF
- TRBD1 TRBV29-1 CSSRDRAMNTEAFF
few - TRBV7-9 CASSFGRFSYEQYF
- - TRBV7-3 CASSSLRGTEAFF
- TRBD1 TRBV28 CASSIPQGAGYTF
few TRBD2 TRBV12-5 CASARSGGGETQYF
- - TRBV7-6 CASSLEQEQFF
few TRBD1 TRBV7-2 CASSLAGTGSARGEQYF
few - TRBV28 CASSFNGLINEKLFF
- TRBD1 TRBV6-1 CASSRGTPVYEQYF
many - TRBV9 CASSRNPQIRSTDTQYF
many - TRBV10-3 CAIRGTVNAGELFF
- TRBD1 TRBV5-6 CASSSFSSTRDRVDGYTF
- - TRBV18 CASSPPRQGTNTEAFF
- - TRBV23-1 CASSQSPSPGISYGYTF
many - TRBV4-2 CASSQDGQDNQPQHF